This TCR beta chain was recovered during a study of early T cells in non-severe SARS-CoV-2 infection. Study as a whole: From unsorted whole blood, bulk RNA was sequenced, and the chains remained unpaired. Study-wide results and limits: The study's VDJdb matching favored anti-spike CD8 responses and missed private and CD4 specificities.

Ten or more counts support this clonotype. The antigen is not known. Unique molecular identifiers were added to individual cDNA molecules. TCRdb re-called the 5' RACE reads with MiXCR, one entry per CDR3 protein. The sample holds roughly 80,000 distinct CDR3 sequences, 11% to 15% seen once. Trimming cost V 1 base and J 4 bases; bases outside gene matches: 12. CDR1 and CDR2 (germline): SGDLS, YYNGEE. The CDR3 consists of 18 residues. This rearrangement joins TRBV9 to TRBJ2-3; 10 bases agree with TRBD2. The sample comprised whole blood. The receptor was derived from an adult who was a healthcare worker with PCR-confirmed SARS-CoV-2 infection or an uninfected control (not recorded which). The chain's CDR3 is CASSVTSEAGGLADTQYF. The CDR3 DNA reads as TGTGCCAGCAGCGTAACTTCAGAAGCGGGAGGGCTGGCAGATACGCAGTATTTT.